The TCR beta chain described here comes from a study of T cell repertoires in cytomegalovirus infection. Study-wide context: Public TCR beta signatures provided an indication of both CMV infection and a matching HLA type. The study's findings and limits: Clonotype analysis showed dominance of the ex vivo response by HLA-C-restricted CMV-specific TCR beta clonotypes. Carriers of CMV plus the relevant HLA were identified by cumulative public TCR beta family frequency.

V gave up 5 bases and J gave up 1 base, with 9 bases separating them. Germline V gene data show CDR1 as SGHNT and CDR2 as YENEEA. The CDR3 covers 14 residues. MiXCR was run by TCRdb on the reads, yielding one entry per CDR3 protein. This table has about 490,000 distinct CDR3 sequences, about 25% appearing once. About this clonotype: The antigen is undetermined.

The specimen sequenced was PBMCs. The chain uses TRBV11-3 and TRBJ1-5; D unclear. This receptor was taken from a human donor in good health (CMV status not recorded). Some clones in this sample may be carry-over from other donors' samples. This CDR3 reads CASSDGLSNQPQHF. CDR3 DNA: TGTGCCAGCAGCGATGGACTAAGCAATCAGCCCCAGCATTTT.